The sequence of this TCR beta chain was determined in a study of blood T cells in healthy people across ages. The use of a sample-barcoded 5' primer and a J-beta primer mix characterized a second PCR of roughly 7 to 11 cycles. One entry per CDR3 protein, called by TCRdb with MiXCR from the 5' RACE reads. The table shows around 1.5 million distinct CDR3 sequences, with 30% to 35% occurring only once. This CDR3 comprises 14 residues. Germline assignment: CDR1 SQVTM and CDR2 ANQGSEA. The trim removed 6 bases at V and 5 bases at J, leaving 10 bases unmatched. At least ten counts were recorded for this clonotype.

The receptor comes from a young woman in good health. J is TRBJ2-7 and V is TRBV29-1; 10 bases line up with TRBD2. The material sequenced was blood. The DNA of the CDR3 is TGCAGCGTGGCGATAGCGGGAGGATGGGACGAGCAGTACTTC. Residues: CSVAIAGGWDEQYF.